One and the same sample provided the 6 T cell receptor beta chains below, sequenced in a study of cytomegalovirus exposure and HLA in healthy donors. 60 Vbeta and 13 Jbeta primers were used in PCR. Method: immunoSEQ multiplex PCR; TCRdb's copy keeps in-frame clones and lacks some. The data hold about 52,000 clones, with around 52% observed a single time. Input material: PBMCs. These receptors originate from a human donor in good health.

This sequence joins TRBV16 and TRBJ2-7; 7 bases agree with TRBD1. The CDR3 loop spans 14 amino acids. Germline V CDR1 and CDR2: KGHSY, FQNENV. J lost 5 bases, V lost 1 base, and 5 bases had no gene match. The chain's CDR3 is CASSQLGQDNEQYF. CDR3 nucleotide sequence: TGTGCCAGCAGCCAATTAGGACAGGACAACGAGCAGTACTTC. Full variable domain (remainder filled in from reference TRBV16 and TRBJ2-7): GEEVAQTPKHLVRGEGQKAKLYCAPIKGHSYVFWYQQVLKNEFKFLISFQNENVFDETGMPKERFSAKCLPNSPCSLEIQATKLEDSAVYFCASSQLGQDNEQYFGPGTRLTVT.

The CDR3 here is CASSMGGTGTDTQYF. DNA of the CDR3: TGTGCCAGTAGTATGGGGGGGACTGGCACAGATACGCAGTATTTT. V is TRBV19 and J is TRBJ2-3, with TRBD2 matching over 7 bases. CDR3 length equals 15 residues. Germline assignment: CDR1 LNHDA and CDR2 SQIVND (reference sequence). The V gene end was trimmed by 3 bases and the J gene end by 1 base; junction bases not matched to a gene: 4.

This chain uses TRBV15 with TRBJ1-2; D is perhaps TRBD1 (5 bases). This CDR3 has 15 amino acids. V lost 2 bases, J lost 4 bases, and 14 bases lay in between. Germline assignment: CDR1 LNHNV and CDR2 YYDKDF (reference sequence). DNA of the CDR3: TGTGCCACCAGCAGACCCCCCACGCAGGGCTATGGCTACACCTTC. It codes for CATSRPPTQGYGYTF.

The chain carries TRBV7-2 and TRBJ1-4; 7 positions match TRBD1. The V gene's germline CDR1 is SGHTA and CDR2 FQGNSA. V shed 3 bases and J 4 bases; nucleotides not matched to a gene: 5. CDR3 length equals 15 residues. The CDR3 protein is CASSLEGAINEKLFF. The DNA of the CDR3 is TGTGCCAGCAGCTTGGAGGGGGCGATTAATGAAAAACTGTTTTTT. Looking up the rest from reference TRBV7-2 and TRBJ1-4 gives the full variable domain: GAGVSQSPSNKVTEKGKDVELRCDPISGHTALYWYRQSLGQGLEFLIYFQGNSAPDKSGLPSDRFSAERTGGSVSTLTIQRTQQEDSAVYLCASSLEGAINEKLFFGSGTQLSVL.

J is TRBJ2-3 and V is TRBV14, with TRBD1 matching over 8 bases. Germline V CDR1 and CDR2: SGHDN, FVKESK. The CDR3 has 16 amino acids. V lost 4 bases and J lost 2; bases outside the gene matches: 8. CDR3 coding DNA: TGTGCCAGCAGCCGCGACAGGGGTCTAATCACAGATACGCAGTATTTT. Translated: CASSRDRGLITDTQYF.

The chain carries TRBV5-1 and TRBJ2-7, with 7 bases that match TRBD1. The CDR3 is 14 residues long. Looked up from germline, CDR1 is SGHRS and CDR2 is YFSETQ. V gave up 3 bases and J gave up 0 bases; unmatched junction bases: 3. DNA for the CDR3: TGCGCCAGCAGCTGGGGACAGAGCTCCTACGAGCAGTACTTC. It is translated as CASSWGQSSYEQYF.